Shown below are 13 T cell receptor beta chains from a single sample sequenced in a study of human T cells and chemical hapten exposure. TCRdb ran MiXCR on the RACE reads and lists one entry per CDR3 protein. The sample shows about 140,000 distinct CDR3 sequences, 10% to 15% of them seen only once. Specified time point: patch test 2, 6 weeks after DPC sensitization. Treatment in this sample: therapeutic diphenylcyclopropenone sensitization with weekly scalp DPC. The sequences come from whole blood, collected in connection with sensitization to the hapten diphenylcyclopropenone (DPC). These receptors originate from a woman aged 45-65 years with alopecia areata. Some clones in this sample may be carry-over from other donors' samples.

The V call is TRBV29-1, the J call TRBJ1-2, with a possible D match to TRBD1 (6 bases). The CDR3 runs to 12 residues. V lost 7 bases to trimming and J lost 8 bases, with 17 bases between them. Germline loops: CDR1 SQVTM, CDR2 ANQGSEA. The CDR3 loop is CSGNREAGGYTF. DNA for the CDR3: TGCAGCGGTAACAGGGAGGCGGGGGGCTACACCTTC.

This clonotype was seen repeatedly, ten times or more. Sequence at one end of the junction differs from germline and may be a read error. This rearrangement joins TRBV12-3 or TRBV12-4 to TRBJ1-2; 8 nucleotides line up with TRBD1. The CDR3 consists of 13 residues. The CDR3 nucleotides are TGTGCCAGCAGCTTAGACAGGGGTGGTGGCTACACCTTC. Protein sequence: CASSLDRGGGYTF.

This clonotype was observed many times. The chain carries TRBV20-1 and TRBJ2-3; the match to TRBD2 covers 13 bases. This CDR3 contains 14 residues. Germline assignment: CDR1 DFQATT and CDR2 SNEGSKA (reference sequence). V was clipped by 6 bases and J by 4 bases; unmatched bases: 4. DNA of the CDR3: TGCAGTGCGCGGACTAGCGGGAGTGCAGATACGCAGTATTTT. Translating it yields CSARTSGSADTQYF.

The rearrangement joins TRBV12-3 or TRBV12-4 to TRBJ1-5, with 7 bases that match TRBD1. This CDR3 contains 14 residues. The V and J ends lost 5 bases and 4 bases, in that order; junction bases with no gene match: 5. The CDR3 coding sequence is TGTGCCAGCAGTGTGACAGGGAAAAATCAGCCCCAGCATTTT. Protein sequence: CASSVTGKNQPQHF.

This clonotype has a count of ten or more. The chain uses TRBV12-3 or TRBV12-4 and TRBJ2-3; 7 bases agree with TRBD1. Trimming at V came to 3 bases and at J to 4 bases, leaving 10 bases not matched to a gene. The CDR3 covers 16 residues. CDR3 nucleotide sequence: TGTGCCAGCAGTTTTCTTCGGACAGGAGGCCCAGATACGCAGTATTTT. Protein sequence: CASSFLRTGGPDTQYF.

This clonotype was detected many times. The chain carries TRBV5-1 and TRBJ2-7; TRBD1 aligns across 11 bases. CDR1 and CDR2 (germline): SGHRS, YFSETQ. Germline trimming cut 0 bases from V and 4 bases from J; bases unmatched to any gene: 3. The CDR3 extends over 15 amino acids. The CDR3 nucleotides are TGCGCCAGCAGCTTGGCCGGGACAGGGGGTTACGAGCAGTACTTC. This encodes CASSLAGTGGYEQYF.

This clonotype showed up just a few times. V gene TRBV5-1 combines with J gene TRBJ2-3; 7 nucleotides agree with TRBD2. V shed 4 bases, J shed 4 bases, and the junction held 9 bases outside the gene matches. Per germline, CDR1 SGHRS and CDR2 YFSETQ. The length of the CDR3 is 15 residues. The CDR3 DNA reads as TGCGCCAGCAGCGACATGACTAGCTTCTCAGATACGCAGTATTTT. Its translation is CASSDMTSFSDTQYF.

This chain joins TRBV20-1 and TRBJ2-6; a weak D match, TRBD2 (5 bases). The CDR3 is 15 amino acids. CDR1 and CDR2 (germline): DFQATT, SNEGSKA (reference sequence). The CDR3 reads CIATSGSSGANVLTF. Written as DNA, the CDR3 is TGCATCGCGACGAGCGGAAGCTCTGGGGCCAACGTCCTGACTTTC.

This clonotype has ten or more counts. V usage is TRBV7-2 and J usage is TRBJ2-1, with TRBD2 matching over 10 bases. CDR3 length: 14 amino acids. The V and J ends lost 7 bases and 9 bases, in that order; junction bases with no gene match: 9. Germline CDR1 SGHTA, CDR2 FQGNSA. CDR3 loop: CASTPGSGRPEQFF. The DNA of the CDR3 is TGTGCCAGCACCCCGGGTAGCGGGAGGCCTGAGCAGTTCTTC.

The chain joins TRBV29-1 to TRBJ2-1, with TRBD1 identical over 8 bases. Per the germline V gene, CDR1 is SQVTM and CDR2 is ANQGSEA. This CDR3 region has 10 residues. V shed 7 bases, J shed 10 bases, and the junction held 3 bases outside the gene matches. The CDR3 bases are TGCAGCGCCGGACAGGGAGAGCAGTTCTTC. Its protein product is CSAGQGEQFF.

This clonotype has a count of ten or more. The chain uses TRBV7-3 and TRBJ2-3; 12 bases are a match to TRBD1. With V trimmed by 2 bases and J by 3 bases, 6 bases remained unmatched. The CDR3 loop spans 17 amino acids. Per germline, CDR1 SGHTA and CDR2 FQGTGA. The CDR3 loop reads CASSLPGTGGGTDTQYF. CDR3 nucleotides: TGTGCCAGCAGCTTACCCGGGACAGGGGGCGGTACAGATACGCAGTATTTT.

The chain couples TRBV28 to TRBJ1-5; the D is unclear. Looked up from germline, CDR1 is MDHEN and CDR2 is SYDVKM. The CDR3 covers 15 residues. V was trimmed by 3 bases and J by 1 base, leaving 10 bases between them. The CDR3 DNA sequence: TGTGCCAGCAGTTTCTCCGGGGAAAGCAATCAGCCCCAGCATTTT. Amino acids: CASSFSGESNQPQHF.

This clonotype was detected ten times or more. V and J are TRBV28 and TRBJ2-4; D gene ambiguous. Trimming cost V 6 bases and J 0 bases, with 12 bases left between them. The CDR3 has 15 residues. The germline CDR1 and CDR2 sequences are MDHEN and SYDVKM. The CDR3 nucleotides read TGTGCCAGCAGCCCCGGATCAGTAGCCAAAAACATTCAGTACTTC. Protein: CASSPGSVAKNIQYF.